Below are 14 T cell receptor beta chains sequenced from a single sample in a study of cytomegalovirus exposure and HLA in healthy donors. A multiplex PCR was run with 60 Vbeta primers and 13 Jbeta primers. Generated by immunoSEQ multiplex PCR, the TCRdb table keeps only in-frame clones and is missing some. Its table lists 150,000 to 200,000 clones. Sequencing was carried out using PBMCs. The source is a man younger than 45 in good health and CMV-seronegative.

The chain combines TRBV19 with TRBJ2-5; D possibly corresponds to TRBD1 (6 bases). There are 14 residues in the CDR3. V lost 4 bases, J lost 2 bases, and 11 bases lay in between. Germline V lookup: CDR1 LNHDA, CDR2 SQIVND (reference sequence). CDR3 residues: CASSTLDRQETQYF. CDR3 DNA: TGTGCCAGTAGTACCTTAGACAGGCAAGAGACCCAGTACTTC.

The chain combines TRBV5-1 with TRBJ1-2; D is possibly TRBD1 (6 bases). CDR3 length: 15 amino acids. The germline V gene has CDR1 SGHRS and CDR2 YFSETQ. Trimming left V 4 bases short and J 2 bases short, with 15 bases between. The CDR3 loop reads CASSGGMVANYGYTF. The DNA for the CDR3 is TGCGCCAGCAGCGGGGGCATGGTAGCCAACTATGGCTACACCTTC.

The chain has TRBV7-9 and TRBJ1-4, with unresolved D. The germline gives CDR1 SEHNR, CDR2 FQNEAQ (reference sequence). The CDR3 extends over 14 amino acids. Trimming took 6 bases from V and 7 from J, leaving 15 bases between them. CDR3 DNA: TGTGCCAGCAGGCTGAGCGGTATCGGTGAAAAACTGTTTTTT. Encoded protein: CASRLSGIGEKLFF.

J is TRBJ2-1 and V is TRBV7-9, with D maybe TRBD1 (8 bases). Germline assignment: CDR1 SEHNR and CDR2 FQNEAQ (reference sequence). The CDR3 contains 14 residues. Between the trimmed V and J ends, which lost 2 bases and 7 bases, there was a span of 12 bases. CDR3 nucleotides: TGTGCCAGCAGCTTAAACAGGGGGGGGAATGAGCAGTTCTTC. Its protein is CASSLNRGGNEQFF.

The genes are TRBV27 and TRBJ2-5; D possibly corresponds to TRBD2 (7 bases). The germline V gene encodes CDR1 MNHEY and CDR2 SMNVEV (reference sequence). CDR3 length: 14 amino acids. Trimming removed 5 bases at V and 5 bases at J, with 15 bases between. Here the CDR3 reads CASSHGGRGETQYF. The CDR3 DNA is TGTGCCAGCAGTCACGGGGGGCGAGGGGAGACCCAGTACTTC.

This sequence joins TRBV4-2 and TRBJ1-5; TRBD1 might be the D (5 bases). Trimming removed 1 base from V and 5 bases from J, with 15 bases in between. The germline V gene has CDR1 LGHNA and CDR2 YNFKEQ. CDR3 length equals 16 residues. CDR3 nucleotides: TGTGCCAGCAGCCAAGTGTCGGGGACTCTGGATCAGCCCCAGCATTTT. It encodes CASSQVSGTLDQPQHF.

This sequence joins TRBV28 and TRBJ1-2; D is possibly TRBD1 (5 bases). This CDR3 contains 13 residues. The V gene lost 5 bases and the J gene lost 6 bases, with 13 bases spanning the gap. Germline CDR1 reads MDHEN; CDR2 reads SYDVKM. This CDR3 reads CASSQGAPNGYTF. In DNA form, the CDR3 reads TGTGCCAGCAGTCAGGGTGCCCCTAATGGCTACACCTTC.

The J gene is TRBJ2-1, the V gene TRBV9, with 10 bases fitting TRBD2. The V and J ends lost 0 bases and 5 bases, in that order; junction bases with no gene match: 8. Germline values: CDR1 SGDLS, CDR2 YYNGEE. This CDR3 is 17 amino acids long. In DNA, the CDR3 is TGTGCCAGCAGCGTAGCTTCGCTAGCGGGAGACCACAATGAGCAGTTCTTC. Translating gives CASSVASLAGDHNEQFF.

The chain links TRBV5-1 to TRBJ2-2; TRBD2 matches 7 bases. V gave up 7 bases and J gave up 3 bases; unmatched junction bases: 6. Germline V gene lookup returns CDR1 SGHRS and CDR2 YFSETQ. This CDR3 is 14 amino acids long. The CDR3 region has the DNA TGCGCCAGCCACGTGGGGGGGGACACCGGGGAGCTGTTTTTT. Residues: CASHVGGDTGELFF.

The chain carries TRBV5-4 and TRBJ2-3; 8 nucleotides agree with TRBD2. The germline V gene encodes CDR1 SGHNT and CDR2 YYREEE (reference sequence). V dropped 1 base and J dropped 5; count of bases not matched to a gene: 9. The CDR3 is 16 amino acids. CDR3 DNA sequence: TGTGCCAGCAGCTTGAGCCGGGGGGGCCAAAAAGATACGCAGTATTTT. Encoded protein: CASSLSRGGQKDTQYF.

This chain joins TRBV28 and TRBJ2-7, with 8 bases that match TRBD2. The CDR3 totals 12 residues. From germline, CDR1 is MDHEN and CDR2 SYDVKM. V lost 4 bases and J lost 7; bases outside the gene matches: 3. As DNA, the CDR3 is TGTGCCAGCAGTTGGACTAGCTGGGAGCAGTACTTC. Amino acid sequence: CASSWTSWEQYF.

The rearrangement uses TRBV7-8 and TRBJ1-6; possible D gene TRBD1, 5 bases. The CDR3 has 14 residues. Germline assignment: CDR1 SGHVS and CDR2 FQNEAQ. V lost 1 base and J lost 9, with 10 bases in between. The CDR3: CASSLDRSRSPLHF. The CDR3 coding sequence is TGTGCCAGCAGCTTAGACAGGAGCCGTTCACCCCTCCACTTT.

The J gene is TRBJ2-7, the V gene TRBV30; a possible D gene is TRBD2 (5 bases). V dropped 4 bases and J dropped 4 bases, with 14 bases sitting between them. Germline values: CDR1 GTSNPN, CDR2 SVGIG (reference sequence). CDR3 size: 13 residues. The CDR3 loop reads CAWKRSSGYEQYF. Written as DNA, the CDR3 is TGTGCCTGGAAGAGATCTTCGGGGTACGAGCAGTACTTC.

On this clone itself: The sample holds other DNA sequences that translate to the same CDR3. This chain uses TRBV9 with TRBJ1-4, with no clear D. Germline V gene sequence: CDR1 SGDLS, CDR2 YYNGEE. This CDR3 has 14 residues. Trimming removed 4 bases from V and 0 bases from J, with 7 bases in between. CDR3 in DNA: TGTGCCAGCAGCCCCACGGCAACTAATGAAAAACTGTTTTTT. Protein: CASSPTATNEKLFF.